The 10 T cell receptor beta chains in this list originate from one sample, sequenced in a study of blood T cell repertoires in COVID-19. The table came from immunoSEQ multiplex PCR; TCRdb's copy has only in-frame clones and leaves some out. The table lists about 160,000 clones, roughly 84% of them singletons. Sequenced material: PBMCs or T cells enriched from blood (not recorded which). The receptors shown here come from a man between 60 and 70 years old who had recovered from COVID-19.

The CDR3 reads CASRFRQGSYEQYF. The DNA of the CDR3 is TGTGCCAGCAGATTCCGACAGGGATCCTACGAGCAGTACTTC. The chain links TRBV6-5 to TRBJ2-7; 7 bases match TRBD1. Per the germline V gene, CDR1 is MNHEY and CDR2 is SVGAGI. The ends lost 6 bases at V and 1 base at J; junction bases unmatched: 6. The CDR3 runs 14 residues.

The chain joins TRBV19 to TRBJ1-5, with 12 bases fitting TRBD1. The junction had 5 bases not matched to a gene; V was cut back by 4 bases and J by 4 bases. Germline V gives CDR1 LNHDA, CDR2 SQIVND (reference sequence). The CDR3 is 16 residues long. The CDR3 here is CASSSQGQGANQPQHF. CDR3 bases: TGTGCCAGTAGTAGCCAGGGACAGGGGGCGAATCAGCCCCAGCATTTT. The full variable domain, with the rest looked up from reference TRBV19 and TRBJ1-5, is DGGITQSPKYLFRKEGQNVTLSCEQNLNHDAMYWYRQDPGQGLRLIYYSQIVNDFQKGDIAEGYSVSREKKESFPLTVTSAQKNPTAFYLCASSSQGQGANQPQHFGDGTRLSIL.

This clone appeared once. The chain couples TRBV24-1 to TRBJ2-3; 7 bases agree with TRBD2. Germline V lookup: CDR1 KGHDR, CDR2 SFDVKD. Unmatched junction bases numbered 10, after V lost 3 bases and J lost 8 bases. There are 15 residues in the CDR3. CDR3 sequence: CATSDRGEAPRTQYF. The CDR3 DNA reads as TGTGCCACCAGTGATCGGGGGGAGGCTCCTCGTACGCAGTATTTT.

This chain connects TRBV6-5 to TRBJ2-2, with TRBD1 matching over 8 bases. This CDR3 spans 14 amino acids. The germline V gene encodes CDR1 MNHEY and CDR2 SVGAGI. V shed 6 bases, J shed 7 bases, and the junction held 7 bases outside the gene matches. The CDR3: CASSSTGAGGELFF. For the CDR3, the DNA is TGTGCCAGCAGCTCGACAGGGGCCGGCGGGGAGCTGTTTTTT.

Written as DNA, the CDR3 is TGCGCCAGCAGCCAAGATGACAGGGAAGTAAAACTGTTTTTT. Protein sequence: CASSQDDREVKLFF. J is TRBJ1-4 and V is TRBV4-1; 7 bases line up with TRBD1. The CDR3 extends over 14 amino acids. Germline trimming cut 0 bases from V and 10 bases from J; bases unmatched to any gene: 5. CDR1 is MGHRA, CDR2 YSYEKL, per germline.

The rearrangement uses TRBV4-1 and TRBJ2-7, with TRBD1 matching 11 bases. V was clipped by 1 base and J by 4 bases; unmatched bases: 6. Per germline, CDR1 MGHRA and CDR2 YSYEKL. This CDR3 has 16 residues. DNA of the CDR3: TGCGCCAGCAGCCAAGCATGGACAGGGGGCGTGTACGAGCAGTACTTC. Translation: CASSQAWTGGVYEQYF.

This clone has a count of ten or more. The chain carries TRBV27 and TRBJ2-7; maybe TRBD1 (6 bases). The CDR3 has 12 residues. Germline V lookup: CDR1 MNHEY, CDR2 SMNVEV (reference sequence). V was clipped by 3 bases and J by 6 bases, with 9 bases between them. CDR3 protein: CASSFLQGEQYF. The CDR3 coding sequence is TGTGCCAGCAGTTTTCTACAGGGCGAGCAGTACTTC.

Only a few counts were recorded for this clone. The chain couples TRBV29-1 to TRBJ2-5, with a possible D match to TRBD2 (6 bases). Germline V gene sequence: CDR1 SQVTM, CDR2 ANQGSEA. CDR3 length: 13 amino acids. V lost 8 bases to trimming and J lost 4 bases, with 17 bases between them. The CDR3 is CSFAGLSGETQYF. In DNA form, the CDR3 reads TGCAGCTTCGCCGGCCTTAGCGGAGAGACCCAGTACTTC.

This chain uses TRBV7-3 with TRBJ2-3; 12 nucleotides agree with TRBD2. The junction had 11 bases not matched to a gene; V was cut back by 4 bases and J by 9 bases. Germline-derived CDR1 and CDR2 are SGHTA and FQGTGA. The CDR3 has 16 residues. The CDR3 sequence is CASSSGLAGSGNTQYF. The CDR3 DNA is TGTGCCAGCAGCTCTGGACTAGCGGGGTCGGGGAACACGCAGTATTTT.

V is TRBV9 and J is TRBJ1-1; 8 nucleotides align to TRBD1. Trimming took 4 bases from V and 4 from J; bases not matched to a gene: 6. The germline CDR1 and CDR2 sequences are SGDLS and YYNGEE. CDR3 length equals 14 residues. CDR3 sequence: CASSRHRGGTEAFF. Here the CDR3 DNA reads TGTGCCAGCAGCCGACACAGGGGGGGCACTGAAGCTTTCTTT. The whole variable domain, remainder taken from reference TRBV9 and TRBJ1-1, is DSGVTQTPKHLITATGQRVTLRCSPRSGDLSVYWYQQSLDQGLQFLIQYYNGEERAKGNILERFSAQQFPDLHSELNLSSLELGDSALYFCASSRHRGGTEAFFGQGTRLTVV.